This T cell receptor beta chain was captured by sequencing in a study of blood T cells in healthy people across ages (dated by TCRdb to 2014 to 2015). With respect to the entire study: In model experiments, template switching captured roughly one uniquely barcoded TCR beta cDNA molecule for every two T cells. The study measured age-related changes in TCR beta repertoire diversity using deep sequencing normalized with unique cDNA molecular identifiers. Four age groups were formed from the donors: young (average approximately 16 years), middle-aged (approximately 40), aged (62) and long-lived (approximately 78). Donors of different ages were randomly distributed across sequencing lanes to avoid experimental bias. For two donors (one aged 18 to 30 and one aged 80 or older), the study analyzed two additional independent replicas of 1 million unique cDNA reads from the same blood draw. The full study reports these points: The CMV infection status of donors was not known, potentially confounding age-related changes in expanded clonotypes. Since profiling was done on bulk unsorted PBMCs, naive and antigen-experienced compartments could not be conclusively compared. As age increased, observed TCR beta diversity per million T cells dropped in a roughly linear way, and a significant reduction was already evident by age 40. There was a strong correlation between observed TCR beta diversity and the percentage of naive T cells measured by flow cytometry. Total diversity estimates from one million sequenced T cells were considered lower bounds and underestimates. Compared with the aged group, more naive CD4+ T cells, fewer expanded clones and increased TCR diversity were shown by the long-lived group, suggesting age selection.

Library preparation used 5' RACE. These reads were obtained on an Illumina HiSeq 2500. The second PCR ran for roughly 7 to 12 cycles and used a J-beta primer mix along with a sample-barcoded 5' primer. A template-switch 5' adaptor carrying 12 random nucleotides introduced a unique molecular identifier onto each TCR beta cDNA molecule. Each sample yielded at least 2.5 million CDR3-containing paired-end reads. First-strand cDNA was synthesized from all RNA with the Mint cDNA synthesis kit, primed by a TRBC-specific oligonucleotide. All cDNA was treated with uracil-DNA glycosylase and then went through a first 18-cycle PCR with the universal primers M1SS and BC2_uni_R. Regarding the original processing steps: Normalization of each sample was performed by random selection of 1 million high-quality reads, each carrying a distinct molecular identifier. Reads sharing molecular identifiers were discarded rather than binned into consensus sequences. MiTCR, with a Q25 quality threshold and the strictest error-elimination algorithm, was used for CDR3 identification, clonotype clustering and error correction. A nonparametric unseen species model with Euler transformation was used to estimate a lower bound on total TCR beta diversity. TCRdb's own reprocessing of the public reads used fastp at Q25 and MiXCR and kept productive beta chains. Each CDR3 protein appears once, grouped with its most common genes and DNA. The V and J calls and clone size are TCRdb's, not the authors'. Within this sample are about 970,000 distinct CDR3 sequences, with 51% of them counted one time only. Of the sample, roughly a fifth falls within the top ten clones.

Systemically healthy Caucasian individuals from Russia, 35 to 50 in total and aged roughly 6 to 100 years, were included as donors. About 9.6 milliliters of peripheral blood were collected from each donor into EDTA-treated Vacutainer tubes. Ficoll-Paque density-gradient centrifugation was used to isolate PBMCs, with at least 7 million obtained per sample. Total RNA, at least 5.5 micrograms per sample, was extracted from PBMCs with Trizol reagent. For every donor, flow cytometry on a PBMC aliquot measured the percentage of naive CD45RAhigh/CD27high T cells. Germline trimming amounts to 3 bases on V and 1 base on J, with 9 as the count of junction bases outside the gene matches. From a lookup of the germline V gene, CDR1 and CDR2 are SGHTS and YDEGEE. Taken from cysteine to phenylalanine, the CDR3 has 16 residues. Only the CDR3 portion is preserved as DNA: 48 bases, with reading frame beginning at the first base.

As to this clonotype: It lacks a known antigen. It has no much larger one-base neighbor in the sample; base qualities were not kept.

The sequencing input was blood. The clonotype was recovered from a woman aged 55-69 years in good health. Recombination linked TRBV5-8 to TRBJ2-5; TRBD2 agrees with 7 junctional bases. The CDR3 here reads CASSSWATSTQETQYF. DNA sequence: TGTGCCAGCAGCTCCTGGGCGACTAGCACCCAAGAGACCCAGTACTTC.